This entry describes one TCR beta chain. This record belongs to a study of cytotoxic CD8 clonotypes in ibrutinib-treated CLL. Germline CDR1 and CDR2: SGHRS and YFSETQ. The CDR3 is 13 amino acids. V lost 5 bases and J 0 bases, leaving 9 bases between the germline ends. Using immunoSEQ multiplex PCR, the repertoire was profiled, and TCRdb retains in-frame clones only, with some absent. The sample contains about 140,000 clones, 60% to 85% of which appear only once. The sequence was collected from a human donor with chronic lymphocytic leukemia. The chain couples TRBV5-1 to TRBJ2-7; tentatively, D is TRBD2 (5 bases). This specimen consisted of PBMCs, obtained after 12 months of ibrutinib treatment. The CDR3 coding sequence is TGCGCCAGCAGTCCCGGGAACTCCTACGAGCAGTACTTC. Its protein is CASSPGNSYEQYF.